Each of the 27 T cell receptor beta chains below was sequenced from the same sample in a study of T cell responses to AZD1222 COVID-19 vaccine. Method: immunoSEQ multiplex PCR; TCRdb's copy keeps in-frame clones and lacks some. The table lists 200,000 or so clones, approximately 94% of them singletons. This specimen was peripheral blood, taken on day 0 of MenACWY control vaccination. The source is an adult in good health.

The gene calls are TRBV20-1 and TRBJ1-2; D is uncertain. Germline loops: CDR1 DFQATT, CDR2 SNEGSKA (reference sequence). V was cut by 4 bases and J by 6 bases, with 9 bases left in between. This CDR3 is 11 amino acids long. In nucleotides, the CDR3 is TGCAGTGCTATCTCTCAGGATGGCTACACCTTC. It yields the protein CSAISQDGYTF.

This rearrangement joins TRBV7-3 to TRBJ1-2; possible D gene TRBD1, 6 bases. The CDR3 length is 13 residues. Germline-derived CDR1 and CDR2 are SGHTA and FQGTGA. The V gene lost 4 bases and the J gene lost 8 bases, with 14 bases spanning the gap. CDR3 in DNA: TGTGCCAGCAGCTCGGGTAGAGGACAGGGCTACACCTTC. This translates into CASSSGRGQGYTF.

This chain connects TRBV10-3 to TRBJ1-2; the D is unclear. CDR1 and CDR2 from the germline V gene are ENHRY and SYGVKD. Deletions cut 2 bases from V and 6 bases from J, with 10 bases between. CDR3 size: 13 residues. DNA of the CDR3: TGTGCCATCAGTGAGATCAAGGTTGATGGCTACACCTTC. This encodes CAISEIKVDGYTF.

The J gene is TRBJ1-3, the V gene TRBV4-2; D not certain. V lost 2 bases and J lost 4, with 27 bases in between. The CDR3 has 20 residues. The germline gives CDR1 LGHNA, CDR2 YNFKEQ. In DNA form, the CDR3 reads TGTGCCAGCAGCCAACTTCTGACTGGTCTATTACCTAGAGGAGGAAACACCATATATTTT. It encodes CASSQLLTGLLPRGGNTIYF.

This clone appeared a single time. The chain couples TRBV27 to TRBJ1-2, with D tentatively TRBD1 (6 bases). Per germline, CDR1 MNHEY and CDR2 SMNVEV (reference sequence). CDR3 length equals 19 residues. Trimming stripped 3 bases from V and 1 base from J, with 24 bases between. The CDR3 coding sequence is TGTGCCAGCAGTTTCTGGACAGTCCCCGGCCCCCGGCTTAACTATGGCTACACCTTC. This gives the protein CASSFWTVPGPRLNYGYTF.

V usage is TRBV18 and J usage is TRBJ1-5, with unresolved D. CDR1 and CDR2 (germline): KGHSH, LQKENI. There are 14 residues in the CDR3. Trimming removed 1 base at V and 6 bases at J, with 10 bases between. The CDR3 is CASSPQSGGQPQHF. CDR3 sequence (DNA): TGTGCCAGCTCACCACAGTCGGGCGGTCAGCCCCAGCATTTT.

This chain connects TRBV3-1 (or the pseudogene TRBV3-2) to TRBJ2-7; possibly TRBD1 for D (6 bases). The CDR3 length is 11 residues. Germline CDR1 reads LGHDT; CDR2 reads YNNKEL (reference sequence). Trimming left V 3 bases short and J 12 bases short, with 12 bases between. The CDR3 DNA reads as TGTGCCAGCAGCCATTCAGGGGATCCGTACTTC. Residues: CASSHSGDPYF.

The chain is built from TRBV2 and TRBJ1-1; the D gene is possibly TRBD1 (6 bases). This CDR3 contains 13 residues. Germline V gene lookup returns CDR1 SNHLY and CDR2 FYNNEI. V was trimmed by 4 bases and J by 3 bases, leaving 9 bases between them. The CDR3 DNA sequence: TGTGCCAGCAGTGGACAGGTTCACACTGAAGCTTTCTTT. It codes for CASSGQVHTEAFF.

The chain's CDR3 is CASSSGTANQPQHF. CDR3 nucleotide sequence: TGCGCCAGCAGCTCCGGAACGGCGAATCAGCCCCAGCATTTT. The chain couples TRBV5-1 to TRBJ1-5; no reliable D call. The CDR3 extends over 14 amino acids. V dropped 3 bases and J dropped 4 bases, with 11 bases sitting between them. Germline V gene data show CDR1 as SGHRS and CDR2 as YFSETQ.

The chain recombines TRBV9 with TRBJ2-5; D remains ambiguous. V was trimmed by 2 bases and J by 2 bases, leaving 16 bases between them. The CDR3 spans 16 residues. Germline V gene sequence: CDR1 SGDLS, CDR2 YYNGEE. Written as DNA, the CDR3 is TGTGCCAGCAGCGTCGCCCCCCTCGGTCCTCAAGAGACCCAGTACTTC. It is translated as CASSVAPLGPQETQYF.

The chain couples TRBV5-1 to TRBJ1-3; D is unclear. V gave up 1 base and J gave up 0 bases, with 14 bases separating them. This CDR3 comprises 17 residues. CDR1 and CDR2 (germline): SGHRS, YFSETQ. The CDR3 sequence is CASSLIPLGNSGNTIYF. The CDR3 DNA reads as TGCGCCAGCAGCTTGATTCCCCTAGGGAACTCTGGAAACACCATATATTTT.

V gene TRBV3-1 (or the pseudogene TRBV3-2) combines with J gene TRBJ2-1, with 10 nucleotides matching TRBD1. CDR3 size: 15 residues. CDR1 is LGHDT and CDR2 is YNNKEL in the germline V gene (reference sequence). V shed 4 bases, J shed 9 bases, and the junction held 9 bases outside the gene matches. DNA of the CDR3: TGTGCCAGCAGCCTTTCACAGGACAGGGGGGGTGAGCAGTTCTTC. It translates to CASSLSQDRGGEQFF.

This clone came up once. This sample includes further DNA sequences coding for the same CDR3. The chain links TRBV3-1 (or the pseudogene TRBV3-2) to TRBJ1-1, with no clear D. In germline, CDR1 is LGHDT, CDR2 YNNKEL (reference sequence). V was trimmed by 1 base and J by 2 bases, leaving 5 bases between them. The CDR3 extends over 13 amino acids. CDR3 sequence: CASSQGGNTEAFF. In DNA form, the CDR3 reads TGTGCCAGCAGCCAAGGCGGTAACACTGAAGCTTTCTTT.

With regard to this clone: Different DNA sequences within this sample yield the same CDR3. This chain connects TRBV5-1 to TRBJ2-1; D gene ambiguous. This CDR3 region has 15 residues. V lost 0 bases and J 1 base, leaving 8 bases between the germline ends. Germline CDR1 reads SGHRS; CDR2 reads YFSETQ. CDR3 loop: CASSLGQTSYNEQFF. The CDR3 DNA reads TGCGCCAGCAGCTTGGGGCAGACTTCCTACAATGAGCAGTTCTTC.

V and J are TRBV11-2 and TRBJ2-1; D is unresolved. V shed 5 bases and J shed 8 bases, with 16 bases lying between them. In germline, CDR1 is SGHAT, CDR2 FQNNGV. The length of the CDR3 is 14 residues. The CDR3 DNA reads TGTGCCAGCAGCCCCCTCCTGAGGCAATATGAGCAGTTCTTC. It translates to CASSPLLRQYEQFF.

The chain uses TRBV2 and TRBJ1-5, with D maybe TRBD1 (5 bases). V lost 7 bases and J lost 1, with 8 bases in between. The CDR3 length is 13 residues. CDR1 and CDR2 from the germline V gene are SNHLY and FYNNEI. The CDR3 here is CASTQESNQPQHF. CDR3 nucleotides: TGTGCCAGCACACAGGAAAGCAATCAGCCCCAGCATTTT.

This sequence joins TRBV25-1 and TRBJ1-5, with 12 bases that match TRBD1. This CDR3 region has 15 residues. From germline, CDR1 is MGHDK and CDR2 SYGVNS. V shed 6 bases, J shed 3 bases, and the junction held 3 bases outside the gene matches. CDR3 sequence reads: CASSGTGGLNQPQHF. CDR3 DNA sequence: TGTGCCAGCAGCGGGACAGGGGGCCTCAATCAGCCCCAGCATTTT.

The rearrangement joins TRBV18 to TRBJ2-7; D not resolved. Germline V lookup: CDR1 KGHSH, CDR2 LQKENI. The CDR3 contains 14 residues. The germline V and J ends were trimmed by 2 bases and 3 bases, with 11 bases remaining between them. CDR3 loop: CASSPNSPSYEQYF. CDR3 sequence (DNA): TGTGCCAGCTCACCAAACTCCCCGAGCTACGAGCAGTACTTC.

V usage is TRBV10-3 and J usage is TRBJ1-1, with 8 bases lining up with TRBD1. The J segment lost 3 bases and the V segment lost 6 bases, leaving 0 bases of the junction unmatched. This CDR3 is built from 12 residues. Germline V gene lookup returns CDR1 ENHRY and CDR2 SYGVKD. The CDR3 loop reads CAIRTGDTEAFF. CDR3 in DNA: TGTGCCATCAGGACAGGGGACACTGAAGCTTTCTTT.

The chain has TRBV29-1 and TRBJ1-1, with D uncertain. The V end was cut by 5 bases, the J end by 1 base, with 5 bases between. The CDR3 contains 11 residues. Germline values: CDR1 SQVTM, CDR2 ANQGSEA. The CDR3 DNA reads as TGCAGCGTTCTAGAGAACACTGAAGCTTTCTTT. It encodes CSVLENTEAFF.

The rearrangement joins TRBV5-4 to TRBJ1-5; D unclear. CDR1 and CDR2 from the germline V gene are SGHNT and YYREEE (reference sequence). The germline V and J ends were trimmed by 2 bases and 4 bases, with 7 bases remaining between them. The CDR3 is 13 amino acids. The CDR3: CASSFGGNQPQHF. In DNA, the CDR3 is TGTGCCAGCAGCTTCGGAGGAAATCAGCCCCAGCATTTT.

The chain recombines TRBV5-1 with TRBJ1-2, with 9 bases that match TRBD1. The V segment lost 4 bases and the J segment 4 bases; nucleotides outside the gene matches: 5. CDR3 length: 14 residues. CDR1 and CDR2 (germline): SGHRS, YFSETQ. The CDR3 loop reads CASSPDRGPYGYTF. The CDR3 coding sequence is TGCGCCAGCAGCCCGGACAGGGGCCCCTATGGCTACACCTTC. Full variable domain (remainder filled in from reference TRBV5-1 and TRBJ1-2): KAGVTQTPRYLIKTRGQQVTLSCSPISGHRSVSWYQQTPGQGLQFLFEYFSETQRNKGNFPGRFSGRQFSNSRSEMNVSTLELGDSALYLCASSPDRGPYGYTFGSGTRLTVV.

The CDR3 region has the DNA TGTGCCTGGAGTTTTGGCAGGGGAAGGGGAACTAATGAAAAACTGTTTTTT. This sequence encodes CAWSFGRGRGTNEKLFF. The chain combines TRBV30 with TRBJ1-4, with D perhaps matching TRBD1 (6 bases). Germline CDR1 is GTSNPN and CDR2 is SVGIG (reference sequence). This CDR3 comprises 17 residues. V gave up 2 bases and J gave up 1 base, with 17 bases separating them.

The chain is built from TRBV3-1 (or the pseudogene TRBV3-2) and TRBJ1-1, with D unresolved. The ends were cut back, 5 bases at V and 1 base at J, with 8 bases in the middle. The CDR3 length is 13 residues. The V gene's germline CDR1 is LGHDT and CDR2 YNNKEL (reference sequence). Here the CDR3 DNA reads TGTGCCAGCAGCGACAACTGGAACACTGAAGCTTTCTTT. Its translation is CASSDNWNTEAFF.

The rearrangement uses TRBV4-1 and TRBJ2-7; 10 nucleotides align to TRBD1. The CDR3 length is 14 residues. Looked up from germline, CDR1 is MGHRA and CDR2 is YSYEKL. The J segment lost 3 bases and the V segment lost 1 base, leaving 0 bases of the junction unmatched. CDR3: CASSQGDRGYEQYF. CDR3 nucleotide sequence: TGCGCCAGCAGCCAAGGGGACAGGGGCTACGAGCAGTACTTC.

The chain couples TRBV4-1 to TRBJ2-1, with 10 bases that match TRBD2. Trimming took 4 bases from V and 3 from J; bases not matched to a gene: 15. CDR3 length: 19 residues. The germline CDR1 and CDR2 sequences are MGHRA and YSYEKL. The CDR3 DNA sequence: TGCGCCAGCAGCCCGAACCTATTTGGACTAGCGGAACGCTACAATGAGCAGTTCTTC. It is translated as CASSPNLFGLAERYNEQFF.

The chain uses TRBV29-1 and TRBJ1-3, with unresolved D. This CDR3 has 13 residues. Germline CDR1 is SQVTM and CDR2 is ANQGSEA. With 3 bases removed from V and 4 bases from J, the gap between germline ends came to 10 bases. DNA for the CDR3: TGCAGCGTTGAGGCCCGGCGGGGAAACACCATATATTTT. The encoded protein is CSVEARRGNTIYF.